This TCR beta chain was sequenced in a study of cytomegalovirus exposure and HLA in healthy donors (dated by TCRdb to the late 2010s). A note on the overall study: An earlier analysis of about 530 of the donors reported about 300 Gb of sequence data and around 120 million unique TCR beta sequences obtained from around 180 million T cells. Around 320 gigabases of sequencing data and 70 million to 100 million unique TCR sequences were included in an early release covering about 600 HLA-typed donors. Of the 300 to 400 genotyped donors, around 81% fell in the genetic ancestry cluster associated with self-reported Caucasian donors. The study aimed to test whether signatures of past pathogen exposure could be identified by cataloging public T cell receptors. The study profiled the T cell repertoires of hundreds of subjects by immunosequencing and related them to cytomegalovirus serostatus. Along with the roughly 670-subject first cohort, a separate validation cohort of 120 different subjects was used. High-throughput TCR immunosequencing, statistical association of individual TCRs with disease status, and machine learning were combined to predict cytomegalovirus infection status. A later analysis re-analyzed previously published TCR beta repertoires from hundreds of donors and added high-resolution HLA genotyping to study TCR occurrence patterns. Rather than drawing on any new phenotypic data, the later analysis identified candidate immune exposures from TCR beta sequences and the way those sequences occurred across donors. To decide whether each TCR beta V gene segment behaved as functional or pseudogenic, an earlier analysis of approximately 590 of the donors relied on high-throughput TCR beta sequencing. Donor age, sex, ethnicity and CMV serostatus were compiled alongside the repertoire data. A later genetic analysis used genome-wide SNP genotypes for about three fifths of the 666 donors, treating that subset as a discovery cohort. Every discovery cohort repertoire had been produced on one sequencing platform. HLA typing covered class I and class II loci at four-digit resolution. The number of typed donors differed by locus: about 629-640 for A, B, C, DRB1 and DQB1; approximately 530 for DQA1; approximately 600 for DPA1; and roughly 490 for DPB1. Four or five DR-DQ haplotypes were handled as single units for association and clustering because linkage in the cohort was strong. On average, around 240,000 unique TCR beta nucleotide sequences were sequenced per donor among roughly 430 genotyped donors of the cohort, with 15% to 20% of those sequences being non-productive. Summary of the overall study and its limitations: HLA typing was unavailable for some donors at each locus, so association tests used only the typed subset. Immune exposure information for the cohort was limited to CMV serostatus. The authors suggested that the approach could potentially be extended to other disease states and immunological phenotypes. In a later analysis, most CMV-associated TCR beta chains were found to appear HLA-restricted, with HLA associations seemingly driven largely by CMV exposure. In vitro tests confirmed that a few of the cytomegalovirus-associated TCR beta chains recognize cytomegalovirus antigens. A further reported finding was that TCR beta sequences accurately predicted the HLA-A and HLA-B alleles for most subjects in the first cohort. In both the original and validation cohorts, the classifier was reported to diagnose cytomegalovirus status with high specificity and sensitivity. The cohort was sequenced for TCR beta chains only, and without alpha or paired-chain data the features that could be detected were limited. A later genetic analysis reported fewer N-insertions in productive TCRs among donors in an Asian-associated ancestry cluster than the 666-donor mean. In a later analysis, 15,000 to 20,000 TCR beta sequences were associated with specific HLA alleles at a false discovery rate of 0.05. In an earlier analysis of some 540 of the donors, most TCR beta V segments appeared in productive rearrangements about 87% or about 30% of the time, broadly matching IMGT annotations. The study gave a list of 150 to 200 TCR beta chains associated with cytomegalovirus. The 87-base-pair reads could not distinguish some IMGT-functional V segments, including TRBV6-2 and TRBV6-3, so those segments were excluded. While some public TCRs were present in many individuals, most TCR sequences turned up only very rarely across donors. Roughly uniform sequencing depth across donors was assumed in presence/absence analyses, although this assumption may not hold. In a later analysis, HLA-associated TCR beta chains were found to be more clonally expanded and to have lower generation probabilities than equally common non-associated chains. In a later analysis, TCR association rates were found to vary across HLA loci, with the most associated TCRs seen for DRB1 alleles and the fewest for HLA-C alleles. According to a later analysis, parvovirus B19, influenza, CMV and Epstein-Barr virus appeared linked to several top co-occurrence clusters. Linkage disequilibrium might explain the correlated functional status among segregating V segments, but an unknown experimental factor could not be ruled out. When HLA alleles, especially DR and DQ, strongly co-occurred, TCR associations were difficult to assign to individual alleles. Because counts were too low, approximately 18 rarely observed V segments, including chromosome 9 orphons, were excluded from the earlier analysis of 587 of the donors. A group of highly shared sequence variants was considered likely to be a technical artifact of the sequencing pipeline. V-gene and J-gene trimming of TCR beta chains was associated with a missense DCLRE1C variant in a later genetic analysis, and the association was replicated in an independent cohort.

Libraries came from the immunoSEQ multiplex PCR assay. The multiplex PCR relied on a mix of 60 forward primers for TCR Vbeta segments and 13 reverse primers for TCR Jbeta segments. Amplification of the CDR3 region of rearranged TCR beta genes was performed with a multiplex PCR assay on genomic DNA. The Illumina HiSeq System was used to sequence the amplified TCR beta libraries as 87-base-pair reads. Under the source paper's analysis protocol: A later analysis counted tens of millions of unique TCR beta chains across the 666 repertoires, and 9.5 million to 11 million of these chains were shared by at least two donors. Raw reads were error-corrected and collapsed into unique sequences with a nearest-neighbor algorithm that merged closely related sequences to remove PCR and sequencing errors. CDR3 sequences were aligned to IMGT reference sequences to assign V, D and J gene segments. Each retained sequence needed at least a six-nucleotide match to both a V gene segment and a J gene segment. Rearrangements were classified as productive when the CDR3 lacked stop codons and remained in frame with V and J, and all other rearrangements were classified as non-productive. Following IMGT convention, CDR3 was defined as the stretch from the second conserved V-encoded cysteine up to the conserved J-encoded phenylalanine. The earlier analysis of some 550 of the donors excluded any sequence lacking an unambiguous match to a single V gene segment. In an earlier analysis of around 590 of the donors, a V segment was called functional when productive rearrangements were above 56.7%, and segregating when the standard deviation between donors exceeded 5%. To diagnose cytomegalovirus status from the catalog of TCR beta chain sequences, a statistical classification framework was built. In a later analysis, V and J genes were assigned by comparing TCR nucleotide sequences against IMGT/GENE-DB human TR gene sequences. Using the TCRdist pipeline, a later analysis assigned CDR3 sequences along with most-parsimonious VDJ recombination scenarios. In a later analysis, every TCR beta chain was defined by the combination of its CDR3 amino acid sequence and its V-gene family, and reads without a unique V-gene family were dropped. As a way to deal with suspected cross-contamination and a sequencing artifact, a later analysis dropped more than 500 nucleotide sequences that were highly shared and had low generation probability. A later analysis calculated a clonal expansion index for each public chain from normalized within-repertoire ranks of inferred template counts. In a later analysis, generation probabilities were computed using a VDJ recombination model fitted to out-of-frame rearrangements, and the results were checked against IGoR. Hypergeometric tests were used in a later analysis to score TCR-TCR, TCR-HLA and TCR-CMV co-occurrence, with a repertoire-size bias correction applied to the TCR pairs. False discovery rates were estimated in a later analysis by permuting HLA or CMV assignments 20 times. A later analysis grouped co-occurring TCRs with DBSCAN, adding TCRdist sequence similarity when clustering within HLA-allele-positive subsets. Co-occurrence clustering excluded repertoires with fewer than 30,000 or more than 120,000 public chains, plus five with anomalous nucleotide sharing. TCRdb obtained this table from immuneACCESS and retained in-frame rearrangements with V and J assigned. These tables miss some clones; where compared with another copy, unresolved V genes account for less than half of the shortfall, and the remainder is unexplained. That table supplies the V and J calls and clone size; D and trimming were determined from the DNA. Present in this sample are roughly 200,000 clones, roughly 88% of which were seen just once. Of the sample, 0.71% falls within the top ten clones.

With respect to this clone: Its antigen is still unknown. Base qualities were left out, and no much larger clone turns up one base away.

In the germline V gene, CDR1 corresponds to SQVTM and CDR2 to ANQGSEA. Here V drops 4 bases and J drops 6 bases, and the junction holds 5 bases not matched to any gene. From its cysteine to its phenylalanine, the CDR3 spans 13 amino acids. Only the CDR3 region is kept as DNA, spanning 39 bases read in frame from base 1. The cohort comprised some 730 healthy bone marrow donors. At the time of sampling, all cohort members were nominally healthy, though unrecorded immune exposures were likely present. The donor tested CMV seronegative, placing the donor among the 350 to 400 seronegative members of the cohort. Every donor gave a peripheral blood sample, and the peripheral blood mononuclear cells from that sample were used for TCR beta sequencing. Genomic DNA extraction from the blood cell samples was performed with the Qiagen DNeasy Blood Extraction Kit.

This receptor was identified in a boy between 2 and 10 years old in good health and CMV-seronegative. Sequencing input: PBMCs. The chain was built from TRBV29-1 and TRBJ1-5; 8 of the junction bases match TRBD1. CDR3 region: CSVAGGAGQPQHF. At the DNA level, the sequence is TGCAGCGTTGCAGGGGGCGCGGGTCAGCCCCAGCATTTT.